The table lists the clone carrying this T cell receptor (beta chain) with a few counts. A second PCR, run for about 7 to 11 cycles, used a sample-barcoded 5' primer plus a J-beta primer mix. TCRdb used MiXCR to reprocess the 5' RACE reads, holding one entry per CDR3 protein. The sample gives under 2 million distinct CDR3 sequences, about 35% of which show up once; approximately 10% is in the top ten. This sample stems from a study of blood T cells in healthy people across ages. Germline V gene data show CDR1 as SGDLS and CDR2 as YYNGEE. CDR3 length: 15 amino acids. Trimming pared 4 bases from V and 2 bases from J, leaving 16 bases between.

The chain is built from TRBV9 and TRBJ2-7; weak D call: TRBD2 (6 bases). The sample comprised blood. This receptor was obtained from a woman in her thirties in good health. CDR3 in DNA: TGTGCCAGCAGCCCCCAAGGGCGGGGCCCCTACGAGCAGTACTTC. Protein sequence: CASSPQGRGPYEQYF.